This paragraph covers one T cell receptor (beta chain) sequence. Sequenced by immunoSEQ multiplex PCR; TCRdb stores in-frame clones only, minus some. The sample has roughly 410,000 clones; 89% are singletons. The data were taken from a study of blood T cell repertoires in COVID-19. Looking at the study overall: Both acute and convalescent COVID-19 samples were obtained from the United States, Italy and Spain. T cells, B-cell-depleted T cells, or PBMCs provided the cDNA or gDNA that served as material.

This CDR3 has 14 residues. Trimming removed 5 bases at V and 0 bases at J, with 10 bases between. Germline V gives CDR1 MNHEY, CDR2 SVGEGT. This chain uses TRBV6-2 or TRBV6-3 with TRBJ1-1; no definite D call. Material for sequencing was peripheral blood. The origin of this receptor is a man aged 40-49 years with acute or convalescent COVID-19. CDR3 in amino acids: CASSRGGVNTEAFF. CDR3 nucleotide sequence: TGTGCCAGCAGTCGGGGTGGGGTGAACACTGAAGCTTTCTTT.